The following is a T cell receptor beta chain sequence with its context. The data were taken from a study of sequential checkpoint blockade in melanoma. About the study: Both treatment sequences were followed by maintenance nivolumab.

Stated treatment: randomized to nivolumab then ipilimumab (arm A) or the reverse (arm B). Assay used: immunoSEQ multiplex PCR; TCRdb lists only in-frame clones, some missing. The data show 16,000 or so clones, about 92% seen once. The clonotype originates from a human donor with melanoma. This sample comprised CD8+ T cells sorted from blood (inferred from file names), obtained from a patient given nivolumab and ipilimumab in sequence.

The CDR3 loop reads CASSTHREMNTEAFF. As DNA, the CDR3 is TGTGCCAGTAGTACACACAGGGAAATGAACACTGAAGCTTTCTTT. The J gene is TRBJ1-1, the V gene TRBV19, with a weak D call TRBD1 (6 bases). Per the germline V gene, CDR1 is LNHDA and CDR2 is SQIVND (reference sequence). V dropped 4 bases and J dropped 0 bases, with 12 bases sitting between them. The CDR3 has 15 amino acids.